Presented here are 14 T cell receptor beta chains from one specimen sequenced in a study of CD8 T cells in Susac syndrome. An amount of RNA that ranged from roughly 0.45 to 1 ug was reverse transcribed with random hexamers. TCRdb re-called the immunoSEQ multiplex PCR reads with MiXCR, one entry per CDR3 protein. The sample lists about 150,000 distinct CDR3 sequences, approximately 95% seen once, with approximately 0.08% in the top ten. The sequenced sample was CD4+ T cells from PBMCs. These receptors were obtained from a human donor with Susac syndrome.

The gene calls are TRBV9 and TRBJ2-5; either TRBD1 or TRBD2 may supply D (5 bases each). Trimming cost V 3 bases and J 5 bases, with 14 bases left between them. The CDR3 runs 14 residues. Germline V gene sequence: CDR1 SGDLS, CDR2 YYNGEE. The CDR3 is CASSDGTGPETQYF. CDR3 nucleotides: TGTGCCAGCAGCGATGGCACGGGGCCCGAGACCCAGTACTTC.

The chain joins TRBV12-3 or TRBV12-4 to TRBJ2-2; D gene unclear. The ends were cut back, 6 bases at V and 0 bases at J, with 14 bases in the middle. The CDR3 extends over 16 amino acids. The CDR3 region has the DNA TGTGCCAGCAGAGGCAGCATCATCGCGAACACCGGGGAGCTGTTTTTT. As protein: CASRGSIIANTGELFF.

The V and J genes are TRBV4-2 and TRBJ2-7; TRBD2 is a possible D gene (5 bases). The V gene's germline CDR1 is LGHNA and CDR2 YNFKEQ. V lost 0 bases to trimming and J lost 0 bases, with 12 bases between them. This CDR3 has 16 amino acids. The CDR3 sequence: CASSQEPTGSSYEQYF. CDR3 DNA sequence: TGTGCCAGCAGCCAAGAGCCCACGGGGAGCTCCTACGAGCAGTACTTC.

CDR3 sequence reads: CASRPSGALEQYF. Written as DNA, the CDR3 is TGTGCCAGCAGGCCATCAGGGGCGCTCGAGCAGTACTTC. The rearrangement uses TRBV27 and TRBJ2-7, with D tentatively TRBD1 (6 bases). CDR1 MNHEY and CDR2 SMNVEV come from the germline V gene (reference sequence). The CDR3 has 13 amino acids. The V and J ends lost 6 bases and 6 bases respectively, with 15 bases between them.

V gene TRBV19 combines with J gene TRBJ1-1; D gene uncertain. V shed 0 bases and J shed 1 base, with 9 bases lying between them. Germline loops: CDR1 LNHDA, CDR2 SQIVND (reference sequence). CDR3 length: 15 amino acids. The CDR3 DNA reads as TGTGCCAGTAGTATAGATCGGCCGAAGAACACTGAAGCTTTCTTT. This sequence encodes CASSIDRPKNTEAFF. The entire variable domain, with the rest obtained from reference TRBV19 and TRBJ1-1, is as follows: DGGITQSPKYLFRKEGQNVTLSCEQNLNHDAMYWYRQDPGQGLRLIYYSQIVNDFQKGDIAEGYSVSREKKESFPLTVTSAQKNPTAFYLCASSIDRPKNTEAFFGQGTRLTVV.

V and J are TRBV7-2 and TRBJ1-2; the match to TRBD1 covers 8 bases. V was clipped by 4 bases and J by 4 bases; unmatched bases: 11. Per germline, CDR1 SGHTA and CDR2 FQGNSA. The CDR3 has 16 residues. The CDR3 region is CASSSGGAGQAYGYTF. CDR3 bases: TGTGCCAGCAGCTCGGGAGGGGCGGGACAGGCCTATGGCTACACCTTC.

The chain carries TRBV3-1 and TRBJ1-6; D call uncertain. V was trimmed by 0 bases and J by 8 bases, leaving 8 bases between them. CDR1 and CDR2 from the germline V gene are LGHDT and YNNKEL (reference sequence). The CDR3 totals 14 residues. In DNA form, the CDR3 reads TGTGCCAGCAGCCAAGATCTTCGGGATTCACCCCTCCACTTT. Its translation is CASSQDLRDSPLHF.

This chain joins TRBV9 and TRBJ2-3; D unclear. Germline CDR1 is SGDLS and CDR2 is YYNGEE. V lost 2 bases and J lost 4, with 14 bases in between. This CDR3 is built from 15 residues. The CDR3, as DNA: TGTGCCAGCAGCGTGGCGGCTCGGGTGGCAGATACGCAGTATTTT. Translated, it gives CASSVAARVADTQYF. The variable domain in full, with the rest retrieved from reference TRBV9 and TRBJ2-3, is DSGVTQTPKHLITATGQRVTLRCSPRSGDLSVYWYQQSLDQGLQFLIQYYNGEERAKGNILERFSAQQFPDLHSELNLSSLELGDSALYFCASSVAARVADTQYFGPGTRLTVL.

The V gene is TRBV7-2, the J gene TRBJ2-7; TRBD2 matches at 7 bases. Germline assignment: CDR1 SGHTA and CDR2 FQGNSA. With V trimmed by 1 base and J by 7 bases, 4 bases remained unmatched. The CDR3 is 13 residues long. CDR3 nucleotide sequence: TGTGCCAGCAGCTTAGTCTGGGGGGGTGAGCAGTACTTC. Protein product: CASSLVWGGEQYF.

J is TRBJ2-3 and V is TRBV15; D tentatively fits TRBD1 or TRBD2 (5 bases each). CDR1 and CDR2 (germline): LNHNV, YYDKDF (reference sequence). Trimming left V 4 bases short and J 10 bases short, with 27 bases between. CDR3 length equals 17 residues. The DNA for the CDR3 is TGTGCCACCAGCACCCGAGGTCCGGGGACCGCTATGTATGCGCAGTATTTT. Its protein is CATSTRGPGTAMYAQYF.

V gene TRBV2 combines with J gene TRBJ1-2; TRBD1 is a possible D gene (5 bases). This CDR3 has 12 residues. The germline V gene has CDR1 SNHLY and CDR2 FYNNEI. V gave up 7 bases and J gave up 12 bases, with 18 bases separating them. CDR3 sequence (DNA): TGTGCCAGCAAGGATCTCGGGGCAGCTCACACCTTC. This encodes CASKDLGAAHTF. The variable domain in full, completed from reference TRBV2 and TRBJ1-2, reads EPEVTQTPSHQVTQMGQEVILRCVPISNHLYFYWYRQILGQKVEFLVSFYNNEISEKSEIFDDQFSVERPDGSNFTLKIRSTKLEDSAMYFCASKDLGAAHTFGSGTRLTVV.

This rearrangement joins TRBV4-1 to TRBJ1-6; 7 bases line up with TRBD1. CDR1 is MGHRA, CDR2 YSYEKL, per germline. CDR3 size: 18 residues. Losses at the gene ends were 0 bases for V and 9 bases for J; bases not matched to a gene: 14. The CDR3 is CASSQDLWGRGSRSPLHF. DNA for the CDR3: TGCGCCAGCAGCCAAGATTTGTGGGGCAGGGGGAGTCGTTCACCCCTCCACTTT.

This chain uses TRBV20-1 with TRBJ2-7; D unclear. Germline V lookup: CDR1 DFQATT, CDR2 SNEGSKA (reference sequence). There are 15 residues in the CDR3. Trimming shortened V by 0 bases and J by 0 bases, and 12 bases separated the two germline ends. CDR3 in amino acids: CSARDSGGPSYEQYF. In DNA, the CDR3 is TGCAGTGCTAGAGATTCGGGTGGGCCCTCCTACGAGCAGTACTTC.

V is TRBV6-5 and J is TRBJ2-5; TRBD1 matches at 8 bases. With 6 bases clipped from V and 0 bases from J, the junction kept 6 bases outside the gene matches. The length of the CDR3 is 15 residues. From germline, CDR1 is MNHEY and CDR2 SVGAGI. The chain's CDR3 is CASSRTGTYQETQYF. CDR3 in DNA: TGTGCCAGCAGCCGGACAGGGACATACCAAGAGACCCAGTACTTC.